Sequencing of this T cell receptor (beta chain) was carried out in a study of graft-versus-host responses after intestinal transplantation. Study summary: Recipients underwent multivisceral, liver-intestinal, or isolated intestinal transplants.

Points on this clone: Its antigen is unidentified.

V was cut by 0 bases and J by 0 bases, with 26 bases left in between. The CDR3 length is 21 residues. Germline lookup yields CDR1 MGHRA and CDR2 YSYEKL. Notes on the study in general: Ileal or blood samples showed some GvH clones first, and such clones were also found in recipient marrow. Peak levels of circulating GvH clones tracked with early post-transplant HvG declines.

Assay: immunoSEQ multiplex PCR; the TCRdb copy retains only in-frame clones and omits some. The sample comprises fewer than 70,000 clones, roughly 89% of which are singletons, and approximately 6.3% rests with the top ten. The sequencing here drew on bone marrow, taken 734 days after intestinal transplantation. The chain employs TRBV4-1 and TRBJ1-1; the D is unclear. The receptor comes from a human patient who received an intestinal transplant, so some T cells may come from the graft donor. CDR3 region: CASSQDFPPPAERKMNTEAFF. The CDR3 nucleotides are TGCGCCAGCAGCCAAGATTTCCCCCCCCCGGCGGAGAGAAAAATGAACACTGAAGCTTTCTTT.